These 23 T cell receptor beta chains originate from one sample sequenced in a study of molecular identifiers for immune sequencing clone quantification. TCRdb reprocessed the PCR reads with MiXCR, giving one entry per CDR3 protein. The sample includes around 470,000 distinct CDR3 sequences, approximately 25% of them seen just once. Sequencing used naive CD8+ T cells from blood, with Jurkat cell RNA spiked in. As to subset: FACS-sorted CD8+CD4-CCR7+CD45RA+ naive T cells. The receptor set was obtained from a human donor in good health. Some libraries in this study had Jurkat cell RNA spiked in.

The rearrangement links TRBV29-1 to TRBJ2-1; D remains ambiguous. CDR3 size: 14 residues. The V gene's germline CDR1 is SQVTM and CDR2 ANQGSEA. With 1 base removed from V and 3 bases from J, the gap between germline ends came to 10 bases. CDR3 region: CSVEGNPIYNEQFF. The CDR3 bases are TGCAGCGTTGAAGGGAATCCAATCTACAATGAGCAGTTCTTC.

This clonotype was observed at least ten times. The V and J genes are TRBV2 and TRBJ2-3; 10 positions agree with TRBD2. This CDR3 is built from 16 residues. Germline V lookup: CDR1 SNHLY, CDR2 FYNNEI. V shed 3 bases, J shed 3 bases, and the junction held 6 bases outside the gene matches. DNA of the CDR3: TGTGCCAGCAGTGAGGCTAGCGGGAGTTCGACAGATACGCAGTATTTT. Its protein is CASSEASGSSTDTQYF.

This clonotype was seen ten or more times. The rearrangement joins TRBV23-1 to TRBJ2-5; 7 positions match TRBD1. TRBV23-1 qualifies as an ORF whose function is uncertain. The V gene end was trimmed by 5 bases and the J gene end by 5 bases; junction bases not matched to a gene: 11. The CDR3 covers 15 residues. CDR3: CASSDGTVSNETQYF. In DNA form, the CDR3 reads TGCGCCAGCAGTGATGGGACAGTCTCCAATGAGACCCAGTACTTC.

The chain uses TRBV5-6 and TRBJ2-1; no firm D call. Per germline, CDR1 SGHDT and CDR2 YYEEEE. The CDR3 is 12 residues long. The germline V and J ends were trimmed by 2 bases and 5 bases, with 5 bases remaining between them. CDR3 in amino acids: CASSFQDNEQFF. In DNA form, the CDR3 reads TGTGCCAGCAGCTTCCAAGACAATGAGCAGTTCTTC.

Concerning this clonotype itself: It is likely a read error, because the conserved phenylalanine at the end of the CDR3 is missing. This chain links TRBV7-9 with TRBJ2-3, with D uncertain. The V end was cut by 4 bases, the J end by 2 bases, with 7 bases between. The CDR3 runs 13 residues. Germline CDR1 and CDR2: SEHNR and FQNEAQ (reference sequence). The DNA of the CDR3 is TGTGCCAGCAGCTCACTTCTCACAGATACGCAGTATTCT. Amino acid sequence: CASSSLLTDTQYS.

The chain has TRBV6-2 or TRBV6-3 and TRBJ2-1, with D possibly being TRBD1 (6 bases). This CDR3 region has 14 residues. The V and J ends lost 6 bases and 4 bases respectively, with 13 bases between them. Germline values: CDR1 MNHEY, CDR2 SVGEGT. In DNA, the CDR3 is TGTGCCAGCAGCCCCGGGACACAGTACAATGAGCAGTTCTTC. Translation gives CASSPGTQYNEQFF.

This clonotype has a count of ten or more. V and J are TRBV13 and TRBJ2-7; TRBD2 matches 10 bases. From germline, CDR1 is PRHDT and CDR2 FYEKMQ (reference sequence). The J segment lost 5 bases and the V segment lost 4 bases, leaving 5 bases of the junction unmatched. This CDR3 comprises 14 residues. The CDR3 DNA sequence: TGTGCCAGCAGCTCGGGACTAGCGCAAGACGAGCAGTACTTC. Its translation: CASSSGLAQDEQYF. The full variable domain, its missing parts supplied by reference TRBV13 and TRBJ2-7, is AAGVIQSPRHLIKEKRETATLKCYPIPRHDTVYWYQQGPGQDPQFLISFYEKMQSDKGSIPDRFSAQQFSDYHSELNMSSLELGDSALYFCASSSGLAQDEQYFGPGTRLTVT.

In the case of this clonotype: The junction differs from germline at one of its ends, possibly a read error. The J gene is TRBJ2-7, the V gene TRBV27, with TRBD2 identical over 7 bases. This CDR3 has 16 amino acids. In germline, CDR1 is MNHEY, CDR2 SMNVEV (reference sequence). CDR3 amino acids: CASSSLMGGEPRELYF. CDR3 nucleotides: TGTGCCAGCAGTTCCCTCATGGGGGGGGAACCGCGTGAGCTGTACTTC.

The rearrangement uses TRBV11-1 and TRBJ2-1; D is unresolved. In germline, CDR1 is SGHAT, CDR2 FQDESV (reference sequence). The CDR3 sequence is 14 residues long. V was trimmed by 4 bases and J by 4 bases, leaving 11 bases between them. The CDR3 sequence: CASSSLTDYNEQFF. CDR3 in DNA: TGTGCCAGCAGCTCCTTGACGGATTACAATGAGCAGTTCTTC.

A note on this clonotype: Mismatch with germline at one junction end may stem from a read error. This chain connects TRBV6-5 to TRBJ1-2; weak D call: TRBD1 (5 bases). CDR1 and CDR2 (germline): MNHEY, SVGAGI. The CDR3 length is 15 residues. CDR3 sequence reads: CASSYGAGSNYGCTF. Written as DNA, the CDR3 is TGTGCCAGCAGTTACGGGGCAGGGTCTAACTATGGCTGCACCTTC.

The V and J genes are TRBV4-3 and TRBJ2-7; D gene uncertain. Between the trimmed V and J ends, which lost 0 bases and 0 bases, there was a span of 15 bases. Germline loops: CDR1 LGHNA, CDR2 YSLEER. The CDR3 totals 17 residues. In nucleotides, the CDR3 is TGCGCCAGCAGCCAAGAAAGCGACGTGCGTTACTCCTACGAGCAGTACTTC. Translating gives CASSQESDVRYSYEQYF.

The genes are TRBV4-3 and TRBJ2-1; TRBD1 matches at 8 bases. There are 16 residues in the CDR3. V trimming: 0 bases; J trimming: 8 bases; junction bases outside the gene matches: 9. Looked up from germline, CDR1 is LGHNA and CDR2 is YSLEER. For the CDR3, the DNA is TGCGCCAGCAGCCAAGACTGGACAGGGATGTTCGATGAGCAGTTCTTC. Translation gives CASSQDWTGMFDEQFF.

In this sample, this clonotype turned up a few times. DNA for the CDR3: TGTGCCAGCAAAGACTATAGCAATCAGCCCCAGCATTTT. Protein product: CASKDYSNQPQHF. This chain connects TRBV6-2 or TRBV6-3 to TRBJ1-5; D remains unclear. The CDR3 length is 13 residues. Germline-derived CDR1 and CDR2 are MNHEY and SVGEGT. V shed 7 bases and J shed 0 bases, with 7 bases lying between them.

The rearrangement uses TRBV21-1 and TRBJ1-1. TRBV21-1 is deemed a pseudogene. The CDR3 contains 11 residues. CDR3 amino acids: CASSKAMGAFF. For the CDR3, the DNA is TGTGCCAGCAGCAAAGCAATGGGGGCTTTCTTT.

This clonotype showed up just a few times. The chain joins TRBV14 to TRBJ2-3, with 10 bases aligning to TRBD2. CDR1 and CDR2 from the germline V gene are SGHDN and FVKESK. This CDR3 comprises 15 residues. J was trimmed by 3 bases and V by 6 bases; bases with no gene match: 6. In DNA form, the CDR3 reads TGTGCCAGCAGTAATCTAGCGGGAGAAACAGATACGCAGTATTTT. Amino acids: CASSNLAGETDTQYF. The variable domain in full, with the rest retrieved from reference TRBV14 and TRBJ2-3, is EAGVTQFPSHSVIEKGQTVTLRCDPISGHDNLYWYRRVMGKEIKFLLHFVKESKQDESGMPNNRFLAERTGGTYSTLKVQPAELEDSGVYFCASSNLAGETDTQYFGPGTRLTVL.

Regarding this clonotype: The junction does not match germline at one end; this may be a read error. This chain links TRBV19 with TRBJ1-5; D ambiguous. The CDR3 consists of 12 residues. The germline gives CDR1 LNHDA, CDR2 SQIVND (reference sequence). The CDR3 region is CAIGYSNLPQHF. In nucleotides, the CDR3 is TGTGCCATCGGGTATAGCAATCTGCCCCAGCATTTT.

Points on this clonotype: A much larger clone lies one base from this, so it may be a read error. The chain is built from TRBV14 and TRBJ1-6, with 7 bases identical to TRBD1. The CDR3 consists of 15 residues. CDR1 and CDR2 from the germline V gene are SGHDN and FVKESK. This chain's CDR3 is CACSHGQVYNSPLHF. DNA for the CDR3: TGTGCCTGCAGCCACGGACAGGTTTATAATTCACCCCTCCACTTT. Looking up the rest from reference TRBV14 and TRBJ1-6 gives the full variable domain: EAGVTQFPSHSVIEKGQTVTLRCDPISGHDNLYWYRRVMGKEIKFLLHFVKESKQDESGMPNNRFLAERTGGTYSTLKVQPAELEDSGVYFCACSHGQVYNSPLHFGNGTRLTVT.

The rearrangement links TRBV28 to TRBJ2-7, with TRBD1 identical over 10 bases. CDR1 and CDR2 from the germline V gene are MDHEN and SYDVKM. The CDR3 totals 15 residues. J lost 4 bases, V lost 4 bases, and 7 bases had no gene match. CDR3 in amino acids: CASSSGQGVFYEQYF. The CDR3 bases are TGTGCCAGCAGTTCCGGACAGGGGGTATTTTACGAGCAGTACTTC.

This clonotype was recorded at least ten times. The chain employs TRBV28 and TRBJ2-3; possibly TRBD2 for D (5 bases). From germline, CDR1 is MDHEN and CDR2 SYDVKM. V dropped 6 bases and J dropped 6 bases, with 13 bases sitting between them. The CDR3 covers 13 residues. CDR3 amino acids: CASRHEGFDTQYF. DNA of the CDR3: TGTGCCAGCAGGCATGAGGGTTTCGATACGCAGTATTTT.

V and J are TRBV7-9 and TRBJ2-4, with 7 bases identical to TRBD2. Germline-derived CDR1 and CDR2 are SEHNR and FQNEAQ (reference sequence). The length of the CDR3 is 15 residues. V lost 5 bases and J lost 3; bases outside the gene matches: 7. CDR3 bases: TGTGCCAGCAGCGCCGGGGGGAGCGACAAAAACATTCAGTACTTC. It encodes CASSAGGSDKNIQYF. The full variable domain, rest sourced from reference TRBV7-9 and TRBJ2-4, is DTGVSQNPRHKITKRGQNVTFRCDPISEHNRLYWYRQTLGQGPEFLTYFQNEAQLEKSRLLSDRFSAERPKGSFSTLEIQRTEQGDSAMYLCASSAGGSDKNIQYFGAGTRLSVL.

This clonotype was counted only a few times. This chain joins TRBV27 and TRBJ2-5; 11 bases agree with TRBD1. Germline lookup yields CDR1 MNHEY and CDR2 SMNVEV (reference sequence). This CDR3 is 18 amino acids long. Trimming removed 4 bases from V and 0 bases from J; junction bases left unmatched: 10. CDR3 DNA sequence: TGTGCCAGCAGTTCCATCGGACAGGGGGCTCCGTACCAAGAGACCCAGTACTTC. It encodes CASSSIGQGAPYQETQYF.

The V call is TRBV27, the J call TRBJ2-6; D unresolved. The CDR3 runs 15 residues. CDR1 is MNHEY, CDR2 SMNVEV, per germline (reference sequence). Trimming removed 7 bases from V and 1 base from J, with 11 bases in between. The CDR3 protein is CASNLVPSGANVLTF. The CDR3, as DNA: TGTGCCAGCAATTTGGTACCGTCTGGGGCCAACGTCCTGACTTTC.

This clonotype was seen only a few times. V usage is TRBV19 and J usage is TRBJ1-5, with 7 nucleotides matching TRBD1. The trim removed 6 bases at V and 8 bases at J, leaving 16 bases unmatched. There are 16 residues in the CDR3. The germline V gene has CDR1 LNHDA and CDR2 SQIVND (reference sequence). The CDR3 sequence: CASRNLPGQRIEPQHF. DNA of the CDR3: TGTGCCAGTAGGAACCTTCCGGGACAGAGAATTGAGCCCCAGCATTTT.